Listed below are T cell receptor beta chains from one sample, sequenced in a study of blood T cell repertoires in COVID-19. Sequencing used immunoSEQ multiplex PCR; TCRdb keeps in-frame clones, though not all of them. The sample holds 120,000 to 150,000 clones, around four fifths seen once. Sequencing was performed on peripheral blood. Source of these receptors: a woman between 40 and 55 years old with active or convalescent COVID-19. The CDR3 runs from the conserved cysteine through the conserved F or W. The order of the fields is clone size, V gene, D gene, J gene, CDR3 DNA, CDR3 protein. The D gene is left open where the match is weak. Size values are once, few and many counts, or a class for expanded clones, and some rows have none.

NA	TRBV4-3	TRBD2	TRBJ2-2	TGCGCCAGCAGCTTGAACGGGGGGGCCAACACCGGGGAGCTGTTTTTT	CASSLNGGANTGELFF
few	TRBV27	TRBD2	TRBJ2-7	TGTGCCAGCAGTACTAGCGGGGGAACCTACGAGCAGTACTTC	CASSTSGGTYEQYF
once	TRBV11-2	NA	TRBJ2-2	TGTGCCAGCAGCCAGGCCCGGGGATCCGGGGAGCTGTTTTTT	CASSQARGSGELFF
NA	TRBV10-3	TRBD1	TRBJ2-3	TGTGCCATCAGTGACGGAGTCCGGGACAGGAAGGGCACAGATACGCAGTATTTT	CAISDGVRDRKGTDTQYF
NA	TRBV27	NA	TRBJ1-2	TGTGCCAGCAGTTCATCGGGCCTTAACTATGGCTACACCTTC	CASSSSGLNYGYTF
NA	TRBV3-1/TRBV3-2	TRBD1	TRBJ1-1	TGTGCCAGCAGCCTGCGGGACAGGAACACTGAAGCTTTCTTT	CASSLRDRNTEAFF
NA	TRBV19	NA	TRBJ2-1	TGTGCCAGTAGTACCTCTAGCTCCTACAATGAGCAGTTCTTC	CASSTSSSYNEQFF
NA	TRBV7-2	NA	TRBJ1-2	TGTGCCAGCAGCCTTACGACTGCTAACTATGGCTACACCTTC	CASSLTTANYGYTF
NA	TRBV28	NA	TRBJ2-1	TGTGCCAGCGTAGAGTTTAGCGATGAGCAGTTCTTC	CASVEFSDEQFF
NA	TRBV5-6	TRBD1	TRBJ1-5	TGTGCCAGCAGCTTGGCCGGACAGGGGGCTCCAAATCAGCCCCAGCATTTT	CASSLAGQGAPNQPQHF
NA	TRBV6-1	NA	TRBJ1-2	TGTGCCAGCAGTGAAGGTCGGGGGGTCTATGGCTACACCTTC	CASSEGRGVYGYTF
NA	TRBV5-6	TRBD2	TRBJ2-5	TGTGCCAGCAGCCGAACCGGGGAGGGGACCTTATCGGAGACCCAGTACTTC	CASSRTGEGTLSETQYF
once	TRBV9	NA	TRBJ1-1	TGTGCCAGCAGCGTAGCGGATAGAGGGTACACTGAAGCTTTCTTT	CASSVADRGYTEAFF
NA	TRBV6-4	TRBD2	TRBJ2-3	TGTGCCAGCAGTGTCCAGCGGGGGGGGTCCCTCGATACGCAGTATTTT	CASSVQRGGSLDTQYF
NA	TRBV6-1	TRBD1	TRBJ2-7	TGTGCCAGCAGTGAGGACAGGGGATCCTACGAGCAGTACTTC	CASSEDRGSYEQYF
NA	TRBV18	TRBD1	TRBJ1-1	TGTGCCAGCTCACCAGGCATTATAGGAGGGGGCTACACTGAAGCTTTCTTT	CASSPGIIGGGYTEAFF
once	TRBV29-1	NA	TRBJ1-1	TGCAGCGGGGGGGGACAGAACACTGAAGCTTTCTTT	CSGGGQNTEAFF
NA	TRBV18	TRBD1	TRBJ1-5	TGTGCCAGCTCACCATTGGGACAGAGGAATCAGCCCCAGCATTTT	CASSPLGQRNQPQHF
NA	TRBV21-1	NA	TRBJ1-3	TGTGCCAGCAGCAGGGGCCCAGGGTGGACTGGAAACACCATATATTTT	CASSRGPGWTGNTIYF
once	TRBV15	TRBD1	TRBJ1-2	TGTGCCACCAGCAGACAGGGGGCGGTAGGCTACACCTTC	CATSRQGAVGYTF